This passage covers 12 T cell receptor beta chains from one sample sequenced in a study of shared clonotypes between healthy human individuals. Selected positively for CCR7 and CD45RO-negative, naive CD8 cells excluded terminally differentiated effector memory CD45RA+ cells. Generated by immunoSEQ multiplex PCR, the TCRdb table keeps only in-frame clones and is missing some. This table has some 1,900,000 clones, less than 95% appearing once. Sequencing was carried out using naive CD8+ T cells sorted from blood. These receptors were taken from a man aged 18 to 29 in good health.

The V call is TRBV14, the J call TRBJ2-2; unclear D gene. Germline loops: CDR1 SGHDN, CDR2 FVKESK. This CDR3 region has 14 residues. The ends were cut back, 2 bases at V and 1 base at J, with 5 bases in the middle. CDR3 in amino acids: CASSQLGNTGELFF. CDR3 DNA: TGTGCCAGCAGCCAATTAGGGAACACCGGGGAGCTGTTTTTT.

This chain joins TRBV12-5 and TRBJ1-3, with D unclear. The ends were cut back, 0 bases at V and 0 bases at J, with 15 bases in the middle. The CDR3 runs 18 residues. In germline, CDR1 is LGHNT, CDR2 FRNRAP. The CDR3: CASGLVNSGLFSGNTIYF. CDR3 sequence (DNA): TGTGCTAGTGGTTTGGTAAATAGTGGGTTATTCTCTGGAAACACCATATATTTT.

The rearrangement links TRBV5-6 to TRBJ1-5; D not certain. Germline CDR1 reads SGHDT; CDR2 reads YYEEEE. There are 13 residues in the CDR3. The ends were cut back, 0 bases at V and 6 bases at J, with 7 bases in the middle. This CDR3 is CASSLAGVQPQHF. The CDR3 nucleotides are TGTGCCAGCAGCTTGGCCGGGGTTCAGCCCCAGCATTTT.

CDR3 loop: CASLYPLSDEQFF. CDR3 in DNA: TGTGCCAGCCTCTATCCCTTGAGCGATGAGCAGTTCTTC. This chain connects TRBV2 to TRBJ2-1; no clear D. Germline V gene lookup returns CDR1 SNHLY and CDR2 FYNNEI. Trimming stripped 8 bases from V and 8 bases from J, with 16 bases between. The CDR3 runs to 13 residues.

The CDR3 sequence: CASSPEAGSGNTIYF. The CDR3 DNA follows: TGCGCCAGCAGCCCCGAGGCGGGTTCCGGAAACACCATATATTTT. The V call is TRBV5-1, the J call TRBJ1-3; D is undetermined. Germline V gene data show CDR1 as SGHRS and CDR2 as YFSETQ. The CDR3 extends over 15 amino acids. Deletions cut 4 bases from V and 4 bases from J, with 15 bases between.

This chain connects TRBV2 to TRBJ2-2; D might be TRBD1 (6 bases). CDR3 length equals 16 residues. The germline V and J ends were trimmed by 3 bases and 4 bases, with 15 bases remaining between them. The germline CDR1 and CDR2 sequences are SNHLY and FYNNEI. The CDR3 nucleotides read TGTGCCAGCAGTGAGCCGCCAGGGGCAGGCACCGGGGAGCTGTTTTTT. Translating gives CASSEPPGAGTGELFF.

As to this clone: Other DNA sequences in this specimen translate into the identical CDR3. This chain joins TRBV30 and TRBJ2-1; D may be TRBD1 (6 bases). Trimming cost V 0 bases and J 10 bases, with 7 bases left between them. The CDR3 runs to 11 residues. Per germline, CDR1 GTSNPN and CDR2 SVGIG (reference sequence). The CDR3 DNA reads TGTGCCTGGAGTGTAGGGACAGAGCAGTTCTTC. The encoded protein is CAWSVGTEQFF.

The chain combines TRBV9 with TRBJ2-1; 11 bases map to TRBD2. Germline trimming cut 4 bases from V and 1 base from J; bases unmatched to any gene: 10. The germline gives CDR1 SGDLS, CDR2 YYNGEE. There are 18 residues in the CDR3. The CDR3 bases are TGTGCCAGCAGCACCCGGTTGCTAGCGGGAGGTTCCTACAATGAGCAGTTCTTC. It yields the protein CASSTRLLAGGSYNEQFF. The variable domain in full, with the rest retrieved from reference TRBV9 and TRBJ2-1, is DSGVTQTPKHLITATGQRVTLRCSPRSGDLSVYWYQQSLDQGLQFLIQYYNGEERAKGNILERFSAQQFPDLHSELNLSSLELGDSALYFCASSTRLLAGGSYNEQFFGPGTRLTVL.

The J gene is TRBJ2-7, the V gene TRBV21-1; TRBD1, as called in the table, went unchecked against the DNA. TRBV21-1 is a pseudogene locus. The CDR3 extends over 16 amino acids. The CDR3 nucleotides read TGTGCCAGCAGCGCCTTCAAACAGGACGGAACCTACGAGCAGTACTTC. It yields the protein CASSAFKQDGTYEQYF.

V and J are TRBV5-6 and TRBJ2-1; 8 positions agree with TRBD1. V trimming: 3 bases; J trimming: 1 base; junction bases outside the gene matches: 12. This CDR3 has 18 residues. Germline assignment: CDR1 SGHDT and CDR2 YYEEEE. The CDR3 reads CASSSTSTGGWSYNEQFF. The CDR3 bases are TGTGCCAGCAGCTCTACCTCCACAGGGGGATGGTCCTACAATGAGCAGTTCTTC.

The chain carries TRBV7-8 and TRBJ2-6; TRBD1 is a possible D gene (5 bases). This CDR3 has 16 residues. Germline V lookup: CDR1 SGHVS, CDR2 FQNEAQ. The germline V and J ends were trimmed by 5 bases and 0 bases, with 11 bases remaining between them. CDR3 sequence reads: CASSPIQGSGANVLTF. CDR3 DNA: TGTGCCAGCAGCCCGATTCAGGGCTCTGGGGCCAACGTCCTGACTTTC.

Notes on this clone: Other DNA sequences of this sample code for an identical CDR3. The rearrangement links TRBV27 to TRBJ2-3, with D unresolved. V shed 3 bases and J shed 1 base, with 8 bases lying between them. This CDR3 contains 14 residues. CDR1 and CDR2 (germline): MNHEY, SMNVEV (reference sequence). The DNA for the CDR3 is TGTGCCAGCAGTTTGGGCCCCGGCACAGATACGCAGTATTTT. As protein: CASSLGPGTDTQYF.